These 23 T cell receptor beta chains were sequenced from one sample in a study of T cell responses to AZD1222 COVID-19 vaccine. Sequencing was performed with immunoSEQ multiplex PCR; in TCRdb, only in-frame clones are kept and a portion is missing. The sample yields over 120,000 clones, about 94% seen once. The sequencing used peripheral blood, collected on day 0 of AZD1222 vaccination. The origin of the receptors is an adult in good health.

The V gene is TRBV27, the J gene TRBJ2-1, with no clear D. This CDR3 contains 14 residues. V lost 6 bases and J 0 bases, leaving 9 bases between the germline ends. Germline V gives CDR1 MNHEY, CDR2 SMNVEV (reference sequence). The CDR3 reads CASRRRSSYNEQFF. The CDR3 region has the DNA TGTGCCAGCAGGCGTCGGAGCTCCTACAATGAGCAGTTCTTC.

V and J are TRBV2 and TRBJ1-3; D is possibly TRBD1 (5 bases). There are 16 residues in the CDR3. V was pared by 10 bases and J by 4 bases, with 23 bases between. In germline, CDR1 is SNHLY, CDR2 FYNNEI. The CDR3: CATPTESGGEGNTIYF. The CDR3 nucleotides read TGTGCCACCCCAACGGAGAGTGGGGGGGAGGGAAACACCATATATTTT. Variable domain in full (rest from reference TRBV2 and TRBJ1-3): EPEVTQTPSHQVTQMGQEVILRCVPISNHLYFYWYRQILGQKVEFLVSFYNNEISEKSEIFDDQFSVERPDGSNFTLKIRSTKLEDSAMYFCATPTESGGEGNTIYFGEGSWLTVV.

The CDR3 coding sequence is TGTGCCAGCAGCTTAAGGAGCGGGGCCGGAAACACCATATATTTT. It translates to CASSLRSGAGNTIYF. The V gene is TRBV7-2, the J gene TRBJ1-3; possible D gene TRBD1, 5 bases. Germline V gene sequence: CDR1 SGHTA, CDR2 FQGNSA. Trimming took 2 bases from V and 4 from J, leaving 12 bases between them. The length of the CDR3 is 15 residues.

The CDR3 nucleotides read TGCGCCAGCAGACTAGCGGGATCGGCGTCCTACAATGAGCAGTTCTTC. Translated: CASRLAGSASYNEQFF. The chain couples TRBV5-1 to TRBJ2-1; TRBD2 agrees at 10 bases. This CDR3 comprises 16 residues. V was pared by 5 bases and J by 1 base, with 6 bases of the junction left unmatched. From germline, CDR1 is SGHRS and CDR2 YFSETQ. Variable domain in full (rest from reference TRBV5-1 and TRBJ2-1): KAGVTQTPRYLIKTRGQQVTLSCSPISGHRSVSWYQQTPGQGLQFLFEYFSETQRNKGNFPGRFSGRQFSNSRSEMNVSTLELGDSALYLCASRLAGSASYNEQFFGPGTRLTVL.

The chain carries TRBV19 and TRBJ2-1; D gene unclear. Germline V gives CDR1 LNHDA, CDR2 SQIVND (reference sequence). The CDR3 has 15 residues. Trimming shortened V by 3 bases and J by 7 bases, and 16 bases separated the two germline ends. CDR3 in DNA: TGTGCCAGTAGTATTGGTGTGGGTGGTGGGAATGAGCAGTTCTTC. It yields the protein CASSIGVGGGNEQFF.

The chain joins TRBV5-6 to TRBJ1-5; D may be TRBD1 (6 bases). The CDR3 has 17 residues. Germline V gene data show CDR1 as SGHDT and CDR2 as YYEEEE. V was shortened by 0 bases and J by 4 bases, with 17 bases between the two germline ends. Here the CDR3 reads CASSLGPPGQANQPQHF. The CDR3 region has the DNA TGTGCCAGCAGCTTGGGTCCGCCGGGACAAGCAAATCAGCCCCAGCATTTT.

The chain has TRBV3-1 (or the pseudogene TRBV3-2) and TRBJ1-4; the match to TRBD1 covers 9 bases. CDR1 LGHDT and CDR2 YNNKEL come from the germline V gene (reference sequence). The CDR3 has 16 residues. After removal of 4 bases from V and 7 bases from J, the junction contained 10 bases not matched to a gene. The CDR3 nucleotides are TGTGCCAGCAGCCGATTTGGGACAGGGATCAGTGAAAAACTGTTTTTT. Translation gives CASSRFGTGISEKLFF.

V gene TRBV10-3 combines with J gene TRBJ2-7; D remains unclear. The V end lost 4 bases, the J end lost 2 bases, and 6 bases lay between the germline ends. Germline V gene sequence: CDR1 ENHRY, CDR2 SYGVKD. CDR3 length equals 12 residues. The CDR3 loop reads CAISAGTYEQYF. The CDR3 DNA reads TGTGCCATCAGTGCCGGCACCTACGAGCAGTACTTC.

This clone is a singleton in its sample. The V and J genes are TRBV18 and TRBJ2-1; D not resolved. V was clipped by 2 bases and J by 8 bases, with 4 bases between them. CDR1 is KGHSH and CDR2 is LQKENI in the germline V gene. This CDR3 has 11 residues. CDR3 in DNA: TGTGCCAGCTCACCAGGGGATGAGCAGTTCTTC. This sequence encodes CASSPGDEQFF.

This clone was seen just once. The chain employs TRBV7-2 and TRBJ1-6, with D possibly matching TRBD1 (5 bases). CDR3 size: 14 residues. The germline V gene encodes CDR1 SGHTA and CDR2 FQGNSA. The V and J ends lost 6 bases and 6 bases respectively, with 12 bases between them. CDR3 in amino acids: CASRPRGSNSPLHF. The CDR3 nucleotides read TGTGCCAGCAGACCCCGGGGGTCTAATTCACCCCTCCACTTT.

J is TRBJ1-4 and V is TRBV6-1; D possibly corresponds to TRBD1 (5 bases). The CDR3 totals 16 residues. Trimming removed 3 bases at V and 0 bases at J, with 11 bases between. CDR1 is MNHNS, CDR2 SASEGT, per germline. CDR3: CASSDRGATTNEKLFF. CDR3 nucleotides: TGTGCCAGCAGTGATAGGGGCGCGACAACTAATGAAAAACTGTTTTTT.

The chain carries TRBV28 and TRBJ1-4, with TRBD1 identical over 9 bases. This CDR3 comprises 13 residues. Looked up from germline, CDR1 is MDHEN and CDR2 is SYDVKM. Losses at the gene ends were 8 bases for V and 8 bases for J; bases not matched to a gene: 6. The CDR3 reads CASYGTGKEKLFF. CDR3 sequence (DNA): TGTGCCAGCTACGGGACAGGGAAAGAAAAACTGTTTTTT.

This chain uses TRBV12-5 with TRBJ1-5; 10 nucleotides align to TRBD1. CDR1 is LGHNT, CDR2 FRNRAP, per germline. J lost 3 bases, V lost 6 bases, and 8 bases had no gene match. The CDR3 is 16 residues long. The CDR3 is CASGPGTGVNNQPQHF. The CDR3 DNA follows: TGTGCTAGTGGGCCCGGGACAGGGGTAAACAATCAGCCCCAGCATTTT.

The V gene is TRBV7-9, the J gene TRBJ1-4; D not certain. Germline assignment: CDR1 SEHNR and CDR2 FQNEAQ (reference sequence). The CDR3 consists of 13 residues. V dropped 7 bases and J dropped 8 bases, with 14 bases sitting between them. The CDR3 is CASNSLPREKLFF. CDR3 sequence (DNA): TGTGCCAGCAACTCTTTACCTAGGGAAAAACTGTTTTTT.

This chain links TRBV11-2 with TRBJ2-1, with D perhaps TRBD2 (6 bases). Per germline, CDR1 SGHAT and CDR2 FQNNGV. CDR3 length: 17 amino acids. V was shortened by 5 bases and J by 6 bases, with 23 bases between the two germline ends. This chain's CDR3 is CASSLWGVITTRNEQFF. The CDR3 DNA sequence: TGTGCCAGCAGCCTATGGGGGGTGATTACTACCCGCAATGAGCAGTTCTTC.

CDR3 residues: CATETDRTGNEQFF. The CDR3 DNA sequence: TGTGCCACCGAAACGGACAGGACAGGGAATGAGCAGTTCTTC. The chain couples TRBV6-6 to TRBJ2-1, with 8 bases identical to TRBD1. The CDR3 is made up of 14 amino acids. Germline CDR1 reads MNHNY; CDR2 reads SVGAGI (reference sequence). After removal of 10 bases from V and 7 bases from J, the junction contained 12 bases not matched to a gene.

This rearrangement joins TRBV3-1 (or the pseudogene TRBV3-2) to TRBJ1-2; D ambiguous. V was cut by 1 base and J by 8 bases, with 17 bases left in between. Germline lookup yields CDR1 LGHDT and CDR2 YNNKEL (reference sequence). This CDR3 is built from 15 residues. The CDR3 nucleotides read TGTGCCAGCAGCCAAGCATCCGGGAAAGTCCTGGGCTACACCTTC. Amino acids: CASSQASGKVLGYTF.

The chain combines TRBV3-1 (or the pseudogene TRBV3-2) with TRBJ2-2, with D unresolved. The CDR3 totals 13 residues. Germline CDR1 and CDR2: LGHDT and YNNKEL (reference sequence). Trimming cost V 8 bases and J 4 bases, with 11 bases left between them. CDR3 coding DNA: TGTGCCAGCGCCTTGGGCGGCACCGGGGAGCTGTTTTTT. This codes for CASALGGTGELFF.

The chain recombines TRBV7-2 with TRBJ1-4, with TRBD1 as a possible D gene (5 bases). V dropped 2 bases and J dropped 3 bases, with 10 bases sitting between them. CDR3 length equals 15 residues. Germline values: CDR1 SGHTA, CDR2 FQGNSA. The CDR3 sequence: CASSLIWGANEKLFF. The CDR3 nucleotides are TGTGCCAGCAGCTTAATCTGGGGGGCTAATGAAAAACTGTTTTTT.

The gene calls are TRBV11-2 and TRBJ2-7, with a weak D call TRBD1 (6 bases). CDR1 is SGHAT and CDR2 is FQNNGV in the germline V gene. The CDR3 is 14 residues long. The V end was cut by 5 bases, the J end by 5 bases, with 16 bases between. The CDR3 DNA reads TGTGCCAGCAGCGTCCTGCAGGGGCTTCACGAGCAGTACTTC. This gives the protein CASSVLQGLHEQYF. Based on the CDR3 plus reference TRBV11-2 and TRBJ2-7, the full variable domain is EAGVAQSPRYKIIEKRQSVAFWCNPISGHATLYWYQQILGQGPKLLIQFQNNGVVDDSQLPKDRFSAERLKGVDSTLKIQPAKLEDSAVYLCASSVLQGLHEQYFGPGTRLTVT.

The chain links TRBV4-3 to TRBJ1-6; unclear D gene. The CDR3 totals 13 residues. Germline assignment: CDR1 LGHNA and CDR2 YSLEER. The V and J ends lost 0 bases and 9 bases respectively, with 6 bases between them. The CDR3 DNA follows: TGCGCCAGCAGCCAAGAAGAAGGTTCACCCCTCCACTTT. Its translation is CASSQEEGSPLHF.

The rearrangement joins TRBV28 to TRBJ1-4; weak D call: TRBD1 (5 bases). Germline V lookup: CDR1 MDHEN, CDR2 SYDVKM. The CDR3 runs to 14 residues. V dropped 7 bases and J dropped 9 bases, with 18 bases sitting between them. DNA for the CDR3: TGTGCCAGCAATAAGCCTCGATGGGGGAAAAAACTGTTTTTT. Translated: CASNKPRWGKKLFF.

The V and J genes are TRBV30 and TRBJ2-7, with D tentatively TRBD2 (6 bases). V was pared by 2 bases and J by 3 bases, with 8 bases between. This CDR3 is 12 amino acids long. Germline loops: CDR1 GTSNPN, CDR2 SVGIG (reference sequence). The CDR3 is CAWSYGSYEQYF. In DNA form, the CDR3 reads TGTGCCTGGAGTTACGGGAGCTACGAGCAGTACTTC.